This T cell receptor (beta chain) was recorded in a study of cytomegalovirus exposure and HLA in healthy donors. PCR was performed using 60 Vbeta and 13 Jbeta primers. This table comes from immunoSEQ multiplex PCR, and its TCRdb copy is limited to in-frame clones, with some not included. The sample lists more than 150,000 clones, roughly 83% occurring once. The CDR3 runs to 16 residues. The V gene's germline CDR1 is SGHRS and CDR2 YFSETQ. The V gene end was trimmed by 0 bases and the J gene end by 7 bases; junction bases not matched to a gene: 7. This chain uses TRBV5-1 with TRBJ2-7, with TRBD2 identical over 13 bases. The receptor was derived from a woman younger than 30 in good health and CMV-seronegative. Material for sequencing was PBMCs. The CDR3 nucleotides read TGCGCCAGCAGCTTGGGGACTAGCGGGGGCTCTCGGGAGCAGTACTTC. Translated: CASSLGTSGGSREQYF.